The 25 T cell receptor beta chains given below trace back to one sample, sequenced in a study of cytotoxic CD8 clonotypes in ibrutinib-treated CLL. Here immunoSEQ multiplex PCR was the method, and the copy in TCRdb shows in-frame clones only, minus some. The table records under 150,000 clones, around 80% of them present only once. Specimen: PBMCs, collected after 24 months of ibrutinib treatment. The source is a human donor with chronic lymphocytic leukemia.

CDR3 region: CSASDGTDTQYF. CDR3 nucleotides: TGCAGCGCCTCGGATGGCACAGATACGCAGTATTTT. V is TRBV29-1 and J is TRBJ2-3; no clear D gene. With 7 bases removed from V and 1 base from J, the gap between germline ends came to 9 bases. CDR1 is SQVTM and CDR2 is ANQGSEA in the germline V gene. There are 12 residues in the CDR3.

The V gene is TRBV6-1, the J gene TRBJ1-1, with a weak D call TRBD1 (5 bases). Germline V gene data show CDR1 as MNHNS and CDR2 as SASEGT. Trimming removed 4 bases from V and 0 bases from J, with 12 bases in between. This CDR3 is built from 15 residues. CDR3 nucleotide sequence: TGTGCCAGCAGTGCTTTACAGGTAATGAACACTGAAGCTTTCTTT. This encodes CASSALQVMNTEAFF.

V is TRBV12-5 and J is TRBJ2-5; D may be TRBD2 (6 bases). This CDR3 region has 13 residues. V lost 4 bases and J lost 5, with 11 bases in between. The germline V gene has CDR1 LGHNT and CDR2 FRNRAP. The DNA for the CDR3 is TGTGCTAGTGGTTGGGGAGGAGGGGAGACCCAGTACTTC. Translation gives CASGWGGGETQYF.

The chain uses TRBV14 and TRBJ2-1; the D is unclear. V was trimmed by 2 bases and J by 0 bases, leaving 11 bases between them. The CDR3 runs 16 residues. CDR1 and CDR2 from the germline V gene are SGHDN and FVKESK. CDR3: CASSQPQISSYNEQFF. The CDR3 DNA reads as TGTGCCAGCAGCCAACCCCAGATCAGCTCCTACAATGAGCAGTTCTTC.

In DNA form, the CDR3 reads TGCGCCAGCGACGGGGGGCTGAACAATGAGCAGTTCTTC. As protein: CASDGGLNNEQFF. The V call is TRBV4-3, the J call TRBJ2-1; a possible D gene is TRBD2 (7 bases). CDR1 is LGHNA, CDR2 YSLEER, per germline. The V end lost 8 bases, the J end lost 5 bases, and 13 bases lay between the germline ends. The CDR3 is 13 residues long.

The CDR3 sequence is CATSPEGEQYF. The DNA of the CDR3 is TGTGCCACTTCTCCTGAGGGCGAGCAGTACTTC. The chain combines TRBV6-1 with TRBJ2-7, with D possibly being TRBD2 (5 bases). The germline V and J ends were trimmed by 10 bases and 6 bases, with 13 bases remaining between them. The CDR3 is made up of 11 amino acids. The V gene's germline CDR1 is MNHNS and CDR2 SASEGT.

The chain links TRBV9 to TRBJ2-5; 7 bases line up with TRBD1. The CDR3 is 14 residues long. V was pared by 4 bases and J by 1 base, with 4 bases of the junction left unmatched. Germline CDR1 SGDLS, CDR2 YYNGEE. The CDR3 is CASSPGTAQETQYF. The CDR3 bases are TGTGCCAGCAGCCCTGGGACAGCCCAAGAGACCCAGTACTTC.

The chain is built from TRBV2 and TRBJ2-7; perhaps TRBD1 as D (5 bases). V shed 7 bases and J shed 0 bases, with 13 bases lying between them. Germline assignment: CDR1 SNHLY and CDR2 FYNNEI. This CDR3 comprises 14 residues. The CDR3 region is CASIVGVTSYEQYF. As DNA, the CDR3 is TGTGCCAGCATCGTAGGGGTCACCTCCTACGAGCAGTACTTC. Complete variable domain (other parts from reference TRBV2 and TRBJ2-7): EPEVTQTPSHQVTQMGQEVILRCVPISNHLYFYWYRQILGQKVEFLVSFYNNEISEKSEIFDDQFSVERPDGSNFTLKIRSTKLEDSAMYFCASIVGVTSYEQYFGPGTRLTVT.

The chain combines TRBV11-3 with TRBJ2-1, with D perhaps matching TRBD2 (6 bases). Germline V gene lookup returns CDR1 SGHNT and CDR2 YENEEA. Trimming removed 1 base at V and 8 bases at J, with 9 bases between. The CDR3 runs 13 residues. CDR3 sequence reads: CASSLVERDEQFF. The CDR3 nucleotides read TGTGCCAGCAGCTTAGTCGAGCGGGATGAGCAGTTCTTC.

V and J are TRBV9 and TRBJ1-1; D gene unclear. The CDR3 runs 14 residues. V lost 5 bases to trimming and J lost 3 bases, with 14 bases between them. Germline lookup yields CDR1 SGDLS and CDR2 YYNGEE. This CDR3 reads CASSLEGWDTEAFF. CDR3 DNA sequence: TGTGCCAGCAGTCTTGAAGGTTGGGACACTGAAGCTTTCTTT.

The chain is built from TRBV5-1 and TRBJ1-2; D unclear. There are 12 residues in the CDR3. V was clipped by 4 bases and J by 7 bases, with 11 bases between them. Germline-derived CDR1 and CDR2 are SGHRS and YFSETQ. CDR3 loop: CASSLPLGGYTF. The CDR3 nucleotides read TGCGCCAGCAGCCTCCCCCTTGGTGGCTACACCTTC.

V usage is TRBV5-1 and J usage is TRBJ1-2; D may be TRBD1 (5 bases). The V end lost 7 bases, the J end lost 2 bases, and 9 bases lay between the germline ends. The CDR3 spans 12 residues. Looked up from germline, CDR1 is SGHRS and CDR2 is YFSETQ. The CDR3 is CASRDENYGYTF. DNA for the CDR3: TGCGCCAGCCGGGACGAAAACTATGGCTACACCTTC.

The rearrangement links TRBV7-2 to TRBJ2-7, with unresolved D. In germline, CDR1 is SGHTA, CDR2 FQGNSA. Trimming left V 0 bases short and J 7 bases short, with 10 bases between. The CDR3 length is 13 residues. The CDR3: CASSLASLLEQYF. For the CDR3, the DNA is TGTGCCAGCAGCTTAGCTAGCCTCTTGGAGCAGTACTTC.

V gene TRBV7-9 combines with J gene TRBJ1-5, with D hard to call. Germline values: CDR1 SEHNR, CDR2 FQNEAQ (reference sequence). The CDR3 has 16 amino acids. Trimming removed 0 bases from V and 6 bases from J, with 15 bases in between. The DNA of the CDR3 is TGTGCCAGCAGCTTAGCTGGTTCAGAGCGTTCTCAGCCCCAGCATTTT. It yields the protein CASSLAGSERSQPQHF.

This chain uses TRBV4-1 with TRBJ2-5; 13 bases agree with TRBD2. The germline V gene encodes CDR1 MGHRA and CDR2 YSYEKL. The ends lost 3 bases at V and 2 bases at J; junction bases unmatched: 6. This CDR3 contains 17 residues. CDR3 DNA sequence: TGCGCCAGCAGCCACCCTGGACTAGCGGGGGTGCAAGAGACCCAGTACTTC. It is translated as CASSHPGLAGVQETQYF.

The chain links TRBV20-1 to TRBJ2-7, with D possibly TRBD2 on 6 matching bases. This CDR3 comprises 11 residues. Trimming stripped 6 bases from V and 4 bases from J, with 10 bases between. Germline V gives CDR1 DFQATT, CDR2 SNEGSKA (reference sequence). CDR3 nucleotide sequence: TGCAGTGCCACGGGACTTTACGAGCAGTACTTC. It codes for CSATGLYEQYF.

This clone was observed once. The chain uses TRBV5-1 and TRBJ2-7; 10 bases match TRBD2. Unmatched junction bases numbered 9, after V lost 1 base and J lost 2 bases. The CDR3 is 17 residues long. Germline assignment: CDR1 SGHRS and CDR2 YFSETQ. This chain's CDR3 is CASSLYPGTSVPYEQYF. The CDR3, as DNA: TGCGCCAGCAGCTTGTATCCCGGGACTAGCGTTCCCTACGAGCAGTACTTC. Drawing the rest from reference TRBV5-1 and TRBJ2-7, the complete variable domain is KAGVTQTPRYLIKTRGQQVTLSCSPISGHRSVSWYQQTPGQGLQFLFEYFSETQRNKGNFPGRFSGRQFSNSRSEMNVSTLELGDSALYLCASSLYPGTSVPYEQYFGPGTRLTVT.

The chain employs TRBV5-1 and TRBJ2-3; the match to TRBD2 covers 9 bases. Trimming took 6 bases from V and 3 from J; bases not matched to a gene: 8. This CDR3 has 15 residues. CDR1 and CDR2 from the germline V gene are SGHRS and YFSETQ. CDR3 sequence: CASNLSGGGTDTQYF. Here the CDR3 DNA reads TGCGCCAGCAACCTTAGCGGGGGAGGAACAGATACGCAGTATTTT.

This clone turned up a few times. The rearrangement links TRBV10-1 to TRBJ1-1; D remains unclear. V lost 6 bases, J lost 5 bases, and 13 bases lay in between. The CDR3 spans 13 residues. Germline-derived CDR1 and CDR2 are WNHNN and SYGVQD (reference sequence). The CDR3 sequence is CASRWEPGTEAFF. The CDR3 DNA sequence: TGCGCCAGCAGATGGGAACCGGGAACTGAAGCTTTCTTT.

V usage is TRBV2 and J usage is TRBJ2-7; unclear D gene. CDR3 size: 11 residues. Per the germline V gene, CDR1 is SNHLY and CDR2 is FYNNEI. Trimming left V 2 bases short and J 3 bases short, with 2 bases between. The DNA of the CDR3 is TGTGCCAGCAGTGAATACTACGAGCAGTACTTC. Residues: CASSEYYEQYF.

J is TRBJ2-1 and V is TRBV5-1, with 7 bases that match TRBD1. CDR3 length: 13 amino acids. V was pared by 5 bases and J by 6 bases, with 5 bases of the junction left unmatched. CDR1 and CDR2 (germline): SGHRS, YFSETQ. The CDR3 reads CASRQGFGNEQFF. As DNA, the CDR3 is TGCGCCAGCAGACAGGGGTTTGGCAATGAGCAGTTCTTC.

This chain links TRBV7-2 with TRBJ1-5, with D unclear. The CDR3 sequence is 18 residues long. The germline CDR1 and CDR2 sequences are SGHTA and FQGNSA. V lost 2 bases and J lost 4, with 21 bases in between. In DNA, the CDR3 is TGTGCCAGCAGCTTAAGGGCTGGTTACGGCTCCGAAAATCAGCCCCAGCATTTT. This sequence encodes CASSLRAGYGSENQPQHF.

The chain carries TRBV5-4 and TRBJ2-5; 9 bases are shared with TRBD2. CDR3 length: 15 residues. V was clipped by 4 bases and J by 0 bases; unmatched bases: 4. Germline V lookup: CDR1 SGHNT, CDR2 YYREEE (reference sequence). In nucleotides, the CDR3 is TGTGCCAGCAGCCTTAGCGGGGGCCACCAAGAGACCCAGTACTTC. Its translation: CASSLSGGHQETQYF. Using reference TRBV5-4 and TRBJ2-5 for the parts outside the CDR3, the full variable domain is ETGVTQSPTHLIKTRGQQVTLRCSSQSGHNTVSWYQQALGQGPQFIFQYYREEENGRGNFPPRFSGLQFPNYSSELNVNALELDDSALYLCASSLSGGHQETQYFGPGTRLLVL.

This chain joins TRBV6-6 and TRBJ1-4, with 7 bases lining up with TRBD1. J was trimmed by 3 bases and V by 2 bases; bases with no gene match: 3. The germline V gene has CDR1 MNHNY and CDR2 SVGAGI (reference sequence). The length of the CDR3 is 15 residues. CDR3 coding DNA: TGTGCCAGCAGTTACGTAAGGGGGCCTAATGAAAAACTGTTTTTT. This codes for CASSYVRGPNEKLFF.

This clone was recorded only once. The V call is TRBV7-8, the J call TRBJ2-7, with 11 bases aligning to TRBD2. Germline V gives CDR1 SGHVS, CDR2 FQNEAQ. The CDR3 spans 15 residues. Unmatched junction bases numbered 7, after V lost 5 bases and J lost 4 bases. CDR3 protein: CASSPLTSGAYEQYF. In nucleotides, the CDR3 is TGTGCCAGCAGCCCCTTGACTAGCGGGGCTTACGAGCAGTACTTC. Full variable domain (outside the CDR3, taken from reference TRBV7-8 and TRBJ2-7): GAGVSQSPRYKVAKRGQDVALRCDPISGHVSLFWYQQALGQGPEFLTYFQNEAQLDKSGLPSDRFFAERPEGSVSTLKIQRTQQEDSAVYLCASSPLTSGAYEQYFGPGTRLTVT.